This TCR beta chain was recorded in a study of CD8 T cells in Susac syndrome. CDR1 SEHNR and CDR2 FQNEAQ come from the germline V gene (reference sequence). V shed 5 bases and J 4 bases; nucleotides not matched to a gene: 8. The CDR3 is 15 amino acids. cDNA came from about 0.5 to 1 ug RNA primed by random hexamers. TCRdb passed the immunoSEQ multiplex PCR reads through MiXCR, listing each CDR3 protein once. The table shows hundreds of thousands of distinct CDR3 sequences, with approximately 85% occurring only once. The chain has TRBV7-9 and TRBJ2-3; 8 bases are a match to TRBD2. The receptor's source is a human donor with multiple sclerosis. Sequencing used CD8+ T cells from PBMCs. In nucleotides, the CDR3 is TGTGCCAGCAGCCCCGGGAGGGAAAGACCAGATACGCAGTATTTT. It is translated as CASSPGRERPDTQYF.